This passage covers 13 T cell receptor beta chains from one sample sequenced in a study of T cell responses to AZD1222 COVID-19 vaccine. Assay used: immunoSEQ multiplex PCR; TCRdb lists only in-frame clones, some missing. Altogether around 120,000 clones are present, 70% to 90% being singletons, with the ten largest covering less than 4.5%. Specimen: peripheral blood, collected on day 0 of AZD1222 vaccination. The source of these receptors is an adult in good health.

This rearrangement joins TRBV2 to TRBJ2-7; D perhaps matches TRBD1 (7 bases). V was clipped by 9 bases and J by 5 bases, with 17 bases between them. Germline V lookup: CDR1 SNHLY, CDR2 FYNNEI. The CDR3 has 13 amino acids. Here the CDR3 DNA reads TGTGCCAGTTGTGGCAGGGGGGTCGACGAGCAGTACTTC. The encoded protein is CASCGRGVDEQYF.

This clone was counted once. The J gene is TRBJ2-2, the V gene TRBV5-6, with no clear D. V lost 6 bases and J lost 1, with 13 bases in between. Looked up from germline, CDR1 is SGHDT and CDR2 is YYEEEE. CDR3 length equals 15 residues. The CDR3 sequence: CASNPVGRNTGELFF. The CDR3 region has the DNA TGTGCCAGCAACCCCGTGGGCAGGAACACCGGGGAGCTGTTTTTT.

The chain links TRBV7-9 to TRBJ1-4; 10 positions match TRBD1. Germline V gene data show CDR1 as SEHNR and CDR2 as FQNEAQ (reference sequence). V shed 6 bases, J shed 8 bases, and the junction held 6 bases outside the gene matches. The CDR3 is made up of 14 amino acids. The CDR3 loop is CASSSGTGEEKLFF. For the CDR3, the DNA is TGTGCCAGCAGTTCCGGGACAGGGGAGGAAAAACTGTTTTTT.

The chain employs TRBV27 and TRBJ2-5; 7 bases match TRBD2. The CDR3 has 15 amino acids. The germline gives CDR1 MNHEY, CDR2 SMNVEV (reference sequence). V gave up 1 base and J gave up 4 bases; unmatched junction bases: 6. The CDR3 region has the DNA TGTGCCAGCAGTTTATTCCCAACGGGGGGAGAGACCCAGTACTTC. Translated: CASSLFPTGGETQYF.

This clone was found once. The chain links TRBV6-1 to TRBJ2-7; D might be TRBD2 (6 bases). Germline values: CDR1 MNHNS, CDR2 SASEGT. The V and J ends lost 0 bases and 6 bases respectively, with 15 bases between them. This CDR3 has 15 amino acids. The CDR3 spells CASSEAAGRRSEQYF. CDR3 bases: TGTGCCAGCAGTGAAGCGGCGGGACGAAGGAGCGAGCAGTACTTC.

The chain has TRBV19 and TRBJ2-2, with 8 bases aligning to TRBD1. Germline V CDR1 and CDR2: LNHDA, SQIVND (reference sequence). J gave up 4 bases and V 11 bases, and 9 bases lay outside the gene matches. The CDR3 is 14 residues long. Here the CDR3 reads CARHDRGGTGELFF. For the CDR3, the DNA is TGTGCCCGCCACGACAGGGGCGGCACCGGGGAGCTGTTTTTT.

This clone was recorded only once. V usage is TRBV25-1 and J usage is TRBJ1-3; D remains unclear. Germline CDR1 and CDR2: MGHDK and SYGVNS. Trimming left V 3 bases short and J 0 bases short, with 12 bases between. The CDR3 consists of 16 residues. The CDR3 sequence is CASSEGSSSSGNTIYF. The CDR3 DNA reads as TGTGCCAGCAGTGAGGGGTCGTCGAGCTCTGGAAACACCATATATTTT.

This sequence joins TRBV4-3 and TRBJ2-5, with D possibly being TRBD2 (6 bases). This CDR3 is built from 15 residues. V lost 4 bases, J lost 5 bases, and 17 bases lay in between. CDR1 and CDR2 (germline): LGHNA, YSLEER. Here the CDR3 DNA reads TGCGCCAGCAGCCCTGGGTCGTCTCGGGGGGAGACCCAGTACTTC. It codes for CASSPGSSRGETQYF.

The chain joins TRBV6-5 to TRBJ1-1, with unresolved D. The CDR3 runs 13 residues. Germline lookup yields CDR1 MNHEY and CDR2 SVGAGI. V was pared by 5 bases and J by 2 bases, with 9 bases between. This CDR3 is CASSPGYNTEAFF. CDR3 bases: TGTGCCAGCAGTCCGGGGTACAACACTGAAGCTTTCTTT.

CDR3 loop: CASSPTLGGYTF. Here the CDR3 DNA reads TGTGCCAGCAGCCCGACGCTGGGCGGCTACACCTTC. The rearrangement links TRBV12-3 or TRBV12-4 to TRBJ1-2, with D uncertain. The CDR3 has 12 residues. With 6 bases removed from V and 8 bases from J, the gap between germline ends came to 13 bases.

The chain combines TRBV10-2 with TRBJ1-3; D is possibly TRBD1 (6 bases). There are 13 residues in the CDR3. V was cut by 5 bases and J by 4 bases, with 9 bases left in between. Per germline, CDR1 WSHSY and CDR2 SAAADI. The CDR3: CASSWGLGNTIYF. Here the CDR3 DNA reads TGCGCCAGCAGTTGGGGGCTGGGAAACACCATATATTTT.

CDR3 amino acids: CASSQVMTRGNQPQHF. The CDR3 nucleotides are TGCGCCAGCAGCCAAGTAATGACGCGAGGCAATCAGCCCCAGCATTTT. J is TRBJ1-5 and V is TRBV4-1; D not resolved. This CDR3 has 16 amino acids. Germline lookup yields CDR1 MGHRA and CDR2 YSYEKL. V lost 1 base to trimming and J lost 2 bases, with 12 bases between them.

V and J are TRBV7-9 and TRBJ2-3; the D is unclear. The CDR3 sequence is 15 residues long. The germline V gene encodes CDR1 SEHNR and CDR2 FQNEAQ (reference sequence). V dropped 3 bases and J dropped 6 bases, with 16 bases sitting between them. The CDR3 nucleotides are TGTGCCAGCAGCTTGACGAGCTCCTCATCCGATACGCAGTATTTT. The encoded protein is CASSLTSSSSDTQYF.